This TCR beta chain was retrieved from a study of early T cells in non-severe SARS-CoV-2 infection. Study details: Sequencing of unsorted whole blood was done on bulk RNA, leaving chains unpaired.

Broader study findings: Missing private and CD4 specificities, VDJdb matching favored anti-spike CD8 responses.

The length of the CDR3 is 13 residues. V dropped 6 bases and J dropped 5 bases, with 13 bases sitting between them. This clonotype has at least ten counts. Its target is not known. The TCR library protocol attached unique molecular identifiers to the individual cDNA molecules. From the 5' RACE reads, TCRdb called clonotypes with MiXCR, one entry per CDR3 protein. The table shows about 56,000 distinct CDR3 sequences, with roughly a tenth occurring only once. The rearrangement uses TRBV12-3 or TRBV12-4 and TRBJ1-2; TRBD1 is a possible D gene (5 bases). This clonotype was sampled from an adult who was a healthcare worker with PCR-confirmed SARS-CoV-2 infection or an uninfected control (not recorded which). Sequenced: whole blood. The CDR3: CASSPGTGYGYTF. CDR3 in DNA: TGTGCCAGCAGCCCAGGGACGGGGTATGGCTACACCTTC.